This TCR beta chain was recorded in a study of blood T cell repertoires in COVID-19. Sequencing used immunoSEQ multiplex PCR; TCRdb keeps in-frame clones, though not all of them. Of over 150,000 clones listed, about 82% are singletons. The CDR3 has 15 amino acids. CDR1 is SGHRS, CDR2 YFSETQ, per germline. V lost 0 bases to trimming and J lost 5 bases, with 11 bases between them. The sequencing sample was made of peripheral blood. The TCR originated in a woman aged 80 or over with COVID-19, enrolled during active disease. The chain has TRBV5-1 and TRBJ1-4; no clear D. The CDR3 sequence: CASSLGSGENEKLFF. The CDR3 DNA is TGCGCCAGCAGCTTGGGTAGCGGGGAGAATGAAAAACTGTTTTTT.